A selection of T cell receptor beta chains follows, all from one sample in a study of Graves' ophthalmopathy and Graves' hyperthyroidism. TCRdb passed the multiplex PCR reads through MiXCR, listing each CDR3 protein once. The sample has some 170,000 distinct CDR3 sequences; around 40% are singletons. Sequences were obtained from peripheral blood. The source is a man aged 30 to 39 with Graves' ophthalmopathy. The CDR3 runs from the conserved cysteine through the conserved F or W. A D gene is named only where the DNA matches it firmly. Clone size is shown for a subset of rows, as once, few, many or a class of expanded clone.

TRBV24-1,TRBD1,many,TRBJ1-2,CAAAPGQGAGGYTF,TGTGCCGCCGCGCCCGGACAGGGGGCGGGTGGCTACACCTTC
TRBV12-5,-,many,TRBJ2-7,CASGLVDRSPPPYEQYF,TGTGCTAGTGGTTTGGTGGATAGGTCGCCCCCGCCCTACGAGCAGTACTTC
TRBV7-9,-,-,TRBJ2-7,CASSFLERYEQYF,TGTGCCAGCAGCTTCTTAGAGAGGTACGAGCAGTACTTC
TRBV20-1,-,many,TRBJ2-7,CSVRIGPGKQYF,TGCAGTGTCCGGATAGGCCCGGGGAAGCAGTACTTC
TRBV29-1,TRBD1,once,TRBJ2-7,CSVTRPGTGTYEQYF,TGCAGCGTTACAAGGCCCGGGACAGGGACCTACGAGCAGTACTTC
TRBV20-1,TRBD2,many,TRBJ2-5,CSAGTSGTSGWGSQYF,TGCAGTGCGGGAACCTCCGGGACTAGCGGGTGGGGGTCCCAGTACTTC
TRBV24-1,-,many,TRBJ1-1,CATSDQVNTEAFF,TGTGCCACCAGTGATCAGGTGAACACTGAAGCTTTCTTT
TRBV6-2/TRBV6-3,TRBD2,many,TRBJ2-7,CASSYGLGGSSYEQYF,TGTGCCAGCAGTTACGGGCTCGGCGGGAGCTCCTACGAGCAGTACTTC
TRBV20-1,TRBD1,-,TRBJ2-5,CSALIRGLLETQYF,TGCAGTGCTCTCATCAGGGGGCTTTTGGAGACCCAGTACTTC
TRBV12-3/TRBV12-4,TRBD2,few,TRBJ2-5,CASSPGLAGDQYF,TGTGCCAGCAGCCCCGGACTAGCGGGGGACCAGTACTTC
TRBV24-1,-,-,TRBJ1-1,CATSDPTLGPEAFF,TGTGCCACCAGTGATCCGACACTAGGACCTGAAGCTTTCTTT
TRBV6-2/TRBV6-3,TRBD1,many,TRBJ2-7,CASRRDRGIYEQYF,TGTGCCAGCAGACGCGACAGGGGTATCTACGAGCAGTACTTC
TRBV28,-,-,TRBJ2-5,CASTSARGERKTQYF,TGTGCCAGCACCTCCGCTCGGGGCGAGCGGAAGACCCAGTACTTC
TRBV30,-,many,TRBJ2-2,CAWSRSGWNTGELFF,TGTGCCTGGAGTCGGTCTGGATGGAACACCGGGGAGCTGTTTTTT
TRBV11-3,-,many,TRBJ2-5,CASSLESRETQYF,TGTGCCAGCAGCTTAGAGTCTAGGGAGACCCAGTACTTC
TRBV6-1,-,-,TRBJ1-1,CASIDGRGGRTGTEAFF,TGTGCCAGCATCGACGGTAGGGGGGGACGAACGGGCACTGAAGCTTTCTTT
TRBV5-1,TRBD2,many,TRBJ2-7,CASSPHGTSGSNEQYF,TGCGCCAGCAGCCCCCACGGGACTAGCGGGAGTAACGAGCAGTACTTC
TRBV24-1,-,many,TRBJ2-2,CATRKEVVGELFF,TGTGCCACCAGGAAAGAGGTTGTCGGGGAGCTGTTTTTT
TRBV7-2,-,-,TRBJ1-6,CASSFEYSPLHF,TGTGCCAGCAGCTTCGAGTATTCACCCCTCCACTTT
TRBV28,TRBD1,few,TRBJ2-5,CASSYPGQGARETQYF,TGTGCCAGCAGTTATCCGGGACAGGGGGCGAGAGAGACCCAGTACTTC
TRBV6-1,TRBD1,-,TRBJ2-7,CASSRPTGAREQYF,TGTGCCAGCAGTCGTCCGACAGGGGCCAGGGAGCAGTACTTC
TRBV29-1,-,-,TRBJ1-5,CSVEDDREGQPQHF,TGCAGCGTTGAAGATGATAGGGAAGGTCAGCCCCAGCATTTT
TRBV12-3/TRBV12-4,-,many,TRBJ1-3,CASRPNQDRKKRGNTIYF,TGTGCCAGCAGGCCAAACCAAGATCGGAAAAAGCGGGGAAACACCATATATTTT
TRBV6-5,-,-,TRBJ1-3,CASSYSGIRNTIYF,TGTGCCAGCAGTTACTCGGGGATTCGAAACACCATATATTTT
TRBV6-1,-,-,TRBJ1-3,CASSPGQYSGNTIYF,TGTGCCAGCAGTCCCGGACAGTACTCTGGAAACACCATATATTTT
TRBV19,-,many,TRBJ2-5,CASSRAQTTSGETQYF,TGTGCCAGTAGTAGAGCCCAGACTACATCGGGGGAGACCCAGTACTTC
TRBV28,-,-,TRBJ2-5,CASIPRGRRTQYF,TGTGCCAGCATTCCGAGGGGACGAAGGACCCAGTACTTC
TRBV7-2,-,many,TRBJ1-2,CASTMGQAYGYTF,TGTGCCAGCACCATGGGGCAGGCCTATGGCTACACCTTC
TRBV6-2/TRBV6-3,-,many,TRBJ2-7,CASSWGPREQYF,TGTGCCAGCAGTTGGGGTCCTCGTGAGCAGTACTTC
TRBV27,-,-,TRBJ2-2,CASKVTRVTGELFF,TGTGCCAGCAAAGTCACCAGGGTGACTGGGGAGCTGTTTTTT
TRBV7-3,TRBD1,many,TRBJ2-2,CASSSDRGAGELFF,TGTGCCAGCAGCTCGGACAGGGGTGCCGGGGAGCTGTTTTTT
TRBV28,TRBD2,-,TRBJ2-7,CASSFPTPAGVHEQYF,TGTGCCAGCAGTTTCCCTACCCCAGCGGGAGTGCACGAGCAGTACTTC
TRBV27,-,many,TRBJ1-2,CASSFQGSFDGYTF,TGTGCCAGCAGTTTTCAGGGGTCCTTTGATGGCTACACCTTC
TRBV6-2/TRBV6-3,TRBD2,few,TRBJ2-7,CASSSASGRTPYEQYF,TGTGCCAGCAGTTCGGCTAGCGGGAGGACCCCCTACGAGCAGTACTTC
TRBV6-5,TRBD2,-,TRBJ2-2,CASSYSGGGTGELFF,TGTGCCAGCAGTTACTCTGGCGGGGGGACCGGGGAGCTGTTTTTT
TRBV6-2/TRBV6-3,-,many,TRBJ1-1,CASSYQGRIEAFF,TGTGCCAGCAGTTACCAAGGTCGTATTGAAGCTTTCTTT
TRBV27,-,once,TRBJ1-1,CASSRNQGNTEAFF,TGTGCCAGCAGTCGCAATCAGGGGAACACTGAAGCTTTCTTT
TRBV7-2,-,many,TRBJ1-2,CASSPGSYGYTF,TGTGCCAGCAGCCCAGGGAGCTATGGCTACACCTTC
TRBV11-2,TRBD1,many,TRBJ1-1,CASSSAGTVNTEAFF,TGTGCCAGCAGCTCCGCCGGGACAGTGAACACTGAAGCTTTCTTT
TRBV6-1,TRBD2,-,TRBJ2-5,CASHGTQAGEETQYF,TGTGCCAGCCATGGAACCCAAGCGGGAGAAGAGACCCAGTACTTC
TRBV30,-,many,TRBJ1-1,CAWSVGILNTEAFF,TGTGCCTGGAGTGTAGGGATACTGAACACTGAAGCTTTCTTT
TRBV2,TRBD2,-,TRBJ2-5,CASKLAGIETQYF,TGTGCCAGCAAACTAGCGGGAATAGAGACCCAGTACTTC
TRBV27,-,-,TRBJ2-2,CASSLAVGGELFF,TGTGCCAGCAGTTTGGCAGTCGGCGGGGAGCTGTTTTTT
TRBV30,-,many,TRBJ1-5,CAWSPGVNQPQHF,TGTGCCTGGAGTCCAGGGGTGAATCAGCCCCAGCATTTT
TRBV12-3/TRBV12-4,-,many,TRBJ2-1,CASSFTNEQFF,TGTGCCAGCAGTTTTACCAATGAGCAGTTCTTC
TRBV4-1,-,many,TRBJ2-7,CASSQSRGSSYEQYF,TGCGCCAGCAGCCAAAGTCGGGGGAGCTCCTACGAGCAGTACTTC
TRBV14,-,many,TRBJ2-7,CASSQDPGISSYEQYF,TGTGCCAGCAGCCAAGATCCAGGGATAAGCTCCTACGAGCAGTACTTC
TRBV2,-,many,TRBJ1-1,CASSSTGGWAFF,TGTGCCAGCAGTTCCACGGGAGGGTGGGCTTTCTTT
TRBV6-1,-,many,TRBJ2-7,CASSGRTSRKPYEQYF,TGTGCCAGCAGCGGCCGTACCAGCCGCAAGCCTTACGAGCAGTACTTC
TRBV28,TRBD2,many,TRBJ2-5,CASSFLAGGPETQYF,TGTGCCAGCAGTTTTCTAGCGGGAGGGCCAGAGACCCAGTACTTC
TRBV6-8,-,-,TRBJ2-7,CASSQGTPGHEQYF,TGTGCCAGCAGTCAAGGGACCCCTGGACACGAGCAGTACTTC
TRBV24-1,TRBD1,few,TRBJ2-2,CATRDRASTGELFF,TGTGCCACCCGGGACAGGGCGTCCACCGGGGAGCTGTTTTTT
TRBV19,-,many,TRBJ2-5,CASRSSGGGQETQYF,TGTGCCAGTAGATCAAGTGGAGGGGGTCAAGAGACCCAGTACTTC
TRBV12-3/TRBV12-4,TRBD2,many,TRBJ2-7,CASRGLGTNYEQYF,TGTGCCAGCAGGGGCTTGGGGACTAATTACGAGCAGTACTTC
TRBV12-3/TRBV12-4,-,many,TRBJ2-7,CASSLGDRRNEQYF,TGTGCCAGCAGTTTGGGTGACAGAAGGAACGAGCAGTACTTC